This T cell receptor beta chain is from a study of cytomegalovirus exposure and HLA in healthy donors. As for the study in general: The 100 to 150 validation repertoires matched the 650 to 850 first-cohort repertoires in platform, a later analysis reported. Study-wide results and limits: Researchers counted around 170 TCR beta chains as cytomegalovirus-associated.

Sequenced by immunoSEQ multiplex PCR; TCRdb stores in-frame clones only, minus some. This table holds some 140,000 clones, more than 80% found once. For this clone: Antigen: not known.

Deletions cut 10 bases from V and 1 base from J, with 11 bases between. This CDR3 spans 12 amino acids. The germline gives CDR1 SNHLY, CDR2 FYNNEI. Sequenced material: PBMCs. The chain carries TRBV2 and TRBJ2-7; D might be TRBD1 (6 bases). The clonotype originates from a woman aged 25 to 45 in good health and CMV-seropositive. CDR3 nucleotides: TGTGCCACTACAGACAGGTCCTACGAGCAGTACTTC. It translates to CATTDRSYEQYF.